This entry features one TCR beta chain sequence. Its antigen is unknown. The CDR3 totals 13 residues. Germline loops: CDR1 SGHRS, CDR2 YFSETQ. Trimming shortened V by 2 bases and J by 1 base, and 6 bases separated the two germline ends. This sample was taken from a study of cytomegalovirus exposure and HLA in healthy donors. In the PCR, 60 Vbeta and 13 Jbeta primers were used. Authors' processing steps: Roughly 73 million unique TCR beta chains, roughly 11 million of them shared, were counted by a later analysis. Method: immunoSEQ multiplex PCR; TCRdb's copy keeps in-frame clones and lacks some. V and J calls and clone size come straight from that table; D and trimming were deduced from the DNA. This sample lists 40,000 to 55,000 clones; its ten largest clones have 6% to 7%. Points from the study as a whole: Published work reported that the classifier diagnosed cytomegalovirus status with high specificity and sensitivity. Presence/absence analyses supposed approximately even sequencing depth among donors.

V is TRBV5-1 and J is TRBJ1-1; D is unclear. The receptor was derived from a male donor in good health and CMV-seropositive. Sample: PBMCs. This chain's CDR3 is CASSLGGNTEAFF. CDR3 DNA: TGCGCCAGCAGCTTAGGAGGGAACACTGAAGCTTTCTTT.